This TCR beta chain was obtained from a study of control samples from healthy donors and cancer patients. TCRdb keeps only in-frame clones here, not all; method: immunoSEQ multiplex PCR. The sample contains some 130,000 clones, about 92% of which appear only once. V lost 2 bases and J lost 0; bases outside the gene matches: 5. CDR3 length: 18 residues. The germline V gene has CDR1 MNHEY and CDR2 SVGEGT. Sequenced material: PBMCs. The chain uses TRBV6-2 or TRBV6-3 and TRBJ2-5; 14 bases match TRBD2. This clonotype was sampled from a man aged 50 to 60 with head and neck cancer. The CDR3 loop is CASSYPRTSGGYQETQYF. In DNA, the CDR3 is TGTGCCAGCAGTTACCCGAGGACTAGCGGGGGGTACCAAGAGACCCAGTACTTC.